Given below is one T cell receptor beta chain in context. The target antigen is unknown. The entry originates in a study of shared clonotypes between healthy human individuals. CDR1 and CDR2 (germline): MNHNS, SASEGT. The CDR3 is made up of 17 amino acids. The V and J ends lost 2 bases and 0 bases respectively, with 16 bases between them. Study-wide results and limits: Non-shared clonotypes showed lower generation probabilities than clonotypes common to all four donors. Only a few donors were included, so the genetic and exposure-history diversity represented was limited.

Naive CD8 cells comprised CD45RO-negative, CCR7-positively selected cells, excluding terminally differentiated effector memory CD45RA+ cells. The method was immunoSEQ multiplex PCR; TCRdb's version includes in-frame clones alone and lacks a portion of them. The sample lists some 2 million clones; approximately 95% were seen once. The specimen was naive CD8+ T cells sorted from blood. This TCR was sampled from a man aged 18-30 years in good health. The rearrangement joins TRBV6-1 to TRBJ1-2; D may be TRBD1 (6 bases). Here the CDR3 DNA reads TGTGCCAGCAGTGAAAGGGGGACGGGAAGGACTAACTATGGCTACACCTTC. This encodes CASSERGTGRTNYGYTF.